These 3 T cell receptor beta chains were sequenced from one sample in a study of patients and donors after allogeneic stem cell transplantation. TCRdb reanalysed the RT-PCR reads using MiXCR and keeps one entry per CDR3 protein. The table has approximately 410,000 distinct CDR3 sequences, 16% seen once. The material sequenced was blood, either unsorted or a sorted T cell fraction (not recorded which). All receptors come from a human donor who was either an allogeneic HSCT recipient or a stem cell or donor lymphocyte infusion donor (not recorded which). It is not recorded whose cells these are; they may come from a transplant donor.

This clonotype was counted ten times or more. J is TRBJ2-7 and V is TRBV12-3 or TRBV12-4, with 7 bases aligning to TRBD2. The V gene end was trimmed by 6 bases and the J gene end by 7 bases; junction bases not matched to a gene: 18. CDR3 length: 16 amino acids. CDR3 in amino acids: CASSYGRRSQGAEQYF. CDR3 nucleotide sequence: TGTGCCAGCAGCTACGGGAGGAGGTCCCAAGGGGCGGAGCAGTACTTC.

This clonotype was detected only a few times. The chain carries TRBV27 and TRBJ1-6; no reliable D call. Germline CDR1 reads MNHEY; CDR2 reads SMNVEV (reference sequence). V gave up 6 bases and J gave up 7 bases, with 16 bases separating them. The CDR3 is 15 residues long. Here the CDR3 DNA reads TGTGCCAGCAGCCATGACACCCTGGGGAATTCACCCCTCCACTTT. This gives the protein CASSHDTLGNSPLHF.

CDR3 in amino acids: CSVELVSGRAEQFF. CDR3 in DNA: TGCAGCGTTGAATTGGTTAGCGGGAGGGCAGAGCAGTTCTTC. The V call is TRBV29-1, the J call TRBJ2-1; 11 bases map to TRBD2. The CDR3 sequence is 14 residues long. The germline V gene encodes CDR1 SQVTM and CDR2 ANQGSEA. After removal of 2 bases from V and 10 bases from J, the junction contained 7 bases not matched to a gene.